A single sample is the source of the 14 T cell receptor beta chains below, sequenced in a study of blood T cell repertoires in COVID-19. Profiled with immunoSEQ multiplex PCR; TCRdb holds only in-frame clones, not every one. The table lists about 150,000 clones, approximately 82% of them singletons. Sequencing used peripheral blood. These TCRs come from a woman between 70 and 85 years old who had recovered from COVID-19.

The V call is TRBV5-1, the J call TRBJ2-3; possibly TRBD2 for D (6 bases). From germline, CDR1 is SGHRS and CDR2 YFSETQ. V shed 4 bases and J shed 3 bases, with 21 bases lying between them. There are 17 residues in the CDR3. The CDR3 nucleotides read TGCGCCAGCAGCCCATCCCTCCTTGGCGGGAATACAGATACGCAGTATTTT. Encoded protein: CASSPSLLGGNTDTQYF.

The rearrangement uses TRBV5-5 and TRBJ1-1; D possibly corresponds to TRBD1 (5 bases). Looked up from germline, CDR1 is SGHKS and CDR2 is YYEKEE (reference sequence). Trimming removed 4 bases at V and 1 base at J, with 14 bases between. The CDR3 is 15 amino acids. The CDR3 nucleotides read TGTGCCAGCAGCGGACGACGACAGACGAACACTGAAGCTTTCTTT. Translated: CASSGRRQTNTEAFF.

This chain links TRBV7-2 with TRBJ2-4; no firm D call. Trimming took off 3 bases at V and 0 bases at J, with 6 bases between the two ends. The CDR3 sequence is 14 residues long. CDR1 and CDR2 (germline): SGHTA, FQGNSA. CDR3 coding DNA: TGTGCCAGCAGCTTGGGCTTAGCCAAAAACATTCAGTACTTC. Translated, it gives CASSLGLAKNIQYF.

This rearrangement joins TRBV5-1 to TRBJ1-4; maybe TRBD1 (5 bases). Per the germline V gene, CDR1 is SGHRS and CDR2 is YFSETQ. CDR3 length: 18 amino acids. Trimming shortened V by 3 bases and J by 10 bases, and 28 bases separated the two germline ends. The CDR3 loop reads CASSSSPIGWQSRGKLFF. CDR3 bases: TGCGCCAGCAGCTCGTCCCCCATAGGGTGGCAGTCAAGGGGAAAACTGTTTTTT.

The chain joins TRBV6-4 to TRBJ1-5, with 8 bases aligning to TRBD1. Germline V gene data show CDR1 as MRHNA and CDR2 as SNTAGT. Trimming took 2 bases from V and 1 from J; bases not matched to a gene: 10. The CDR3 is made up of 18 amino acids. The CDR3, as DNA: TGTGCCAGCAGTGACAGCTCCCGACAGGGGTGCAGCAATCAGCCCCAGCATTTT. Amino acid sequence: CASSDSSRQGCSNQPQHF.

The genes are TRBV5-4 and TRBJ1-5; 9 bases are a match to TRBD1. The germline CDR1 and CDR2 sequences are SGHNT and YYREEE (reference sequence). With V trimmed by 4 bases and J by 8 bases, 13 bases remained unmatched. There are 16 residues in the CDR3. The CDR3 reads CASSRTTGTGNEPQHF. CDR3 nucleotides: TGTGCCAGCAGCCGCACAACCGGGACAGGGAACGAGCCCCAGCATTTT.

The chain joins TRBV5-8 to TRBJ1-2; 8 bases are a match to TRBD1. V trimming: 0 bases; J trimming: 8 bases; junction bases outside the gene matches: 6. Looked up from germline, CDR1 is SGHTS and CDR2 is YDEGEE. There are 14 residues in the CDR3. The CDR3, as DNA: TGTGCCAGCAGCTTGGTCGGCAGGGGGCTCGGCTACACCTTC. Amino acid sequence: CASSLVGRGLGYTF.

The chain carries TRBV5-4 and TRBJ2-3; the match to TRBD2 covers 7 bases. The CDR3 contains 14 residues. Germline V CDR1 and CDR2: SGHNT, YYREEE (reference sequence). V dropped 3 bases and J dropped 6; count of bases not matched to a gene: 7. CDR3 protein: CASSSGSGPDTQYF. CDR3 nucleotide sequence: TGTGCCAGCAGCTCGGGTAGCGGGCCTGATACGCAGTATTTT.

This CDR3 reads CASSPLGPSYNEQFF. The CDR3, as DNA: TGTGCCAGCAGCCCCCTGGGGCCCTCCTACAATGAGCAGTTCTTC. The chain is built from TRBV7-2 and TRBJ2-1; TRBD1 might be the D (5 bases). The CDR3 is made up of 15 amino acids. Germline loops: CDR1 SGHTA, CDR2 FQGNSA. The V and J ends lost 5 bases and 0 bases respectively, with 11 bases between them.

The V gene is TRBV7-3, the J gene TRBJ1-2, with 12 bases lining up with TRBD1. There are 18 residues in the CDR3. Germline V CDR1 and CDR2: SGHTA, FQGTGA. V trimming: 1 base; J trimming: 0 bases; junction bases outside the gene matches: 6. In DNA, the CDR3 is TGTGCCAGCAGCTTAATGGGGACAGGGGGCCAATCTAACTATGGCTACACCTTC. It is translated as CASSLMGTGGQSNYGYTF.

The chain is built from TRBV5-4 and TRBJ2-3, with 9 bases matching TRBD2. V trimming: 0 bases; J trimming: 6 bases; junction bases outside the gene matches: 5. The V gene's germline CDR1 is SGHNT and CDR2 YYREEE (reference sequence). The CDR3 contains 15 residues. CDR3 in amino acids: CASSLASGRRDTQYF. CDR3 bases: TGTGCCAGCAGCTTGGCCAGCGGGAGGAGGGATACGCAGTATTTT. The variable domain in full, with the rest retrieved from reference TRBV5-4 and TRBJ2-3, is ETGVTQSPTHLIKTRGQQVTLRCSSQSGHNTVSWYQQALGQGPQFIFQYYREEENGRGNFPPRFSGLQFPNYSSELNVNALELDDSALYLCASSLASGRRDTQYFGPGTRLTVL.

CDR3 amino acids: CASSQSPPGDNEKLFF. Here the CDR3 DNA reads TGCGCCAGCAGCCAATCCCCCCCCGGGGATAATGAAAAACTGTTTTTT. The chain carries TRBV4-1 and TRBJ1-4; D is uncertain. V was pared by 2 bases and J by 4 bases, with 14 bases between. The germline CDR1 and CDR2 sequences are MGHRA and YSYEKL. This CDR3 region has 16 residues.

This clone occurred a few times. The chain combines TRBV11-2 with TRBJ2-7; 9 positions match TRBD1. CDR3 length: 15 residues. Germline V lookup: CDR1 SGHAT, CDR2 FQNNGV. The trim removed 6 bases at V and 2 bases at J, leaving 8 bases unmatched. The CDR3 protein is CASRGNRGRPYEQYF. CDR3 DNA sequence: TGTGCCAGCAGGGGGAACAGGGGGCGTCCCTACGAGCAGTACTTC.

This clone was observed once. Other DNA sequences of this sample code for an identical CDR3. The chain couples TRBV30 to TRBJ1-1; 7 bases align to TRBD1. After removal of 2 bases from V and 2 bases from J, the junction contained 5 bases not matched to a gene. The CDR3 contains 14 residues. Germline V gene data show CDR1 as GTSNPN and CDR2 as SVGIG (reference sequence). DNA of the CDR3: TGTGCCTGGAGTCTGGGACAGTTAAACACTGAAGCTTTCTTT. Its protein is CAWSLGQLNTEAFF. Full variable domain (remainder filled in from reference TRBV30 and TRBJ1-1): SQTIHQWPATLVQPVGSPLSLECTVEGTSNPNLYWYRQAAGRGLQLLFYSVGIGQISSEVPQNLSASRPQDRQFILSSKKLLLSDSGFYLCAWSLGQLNTEAFFGQGTRLTVV.